The next 10 T cell receptor beta chains were all read from a single sample in a study of cytomegalovirus exposure and HLA in healthy donors (dated by TCRdb to the late 2010s). Libraries came from the immunoSEQ multiplex PCR assay. TCRdb provides this immuneACCESS table in a form limited to in-frame rearrangements. Some clones are lacking; in checked studies, under half of them reflect an unresolved V gene, and why the rest are absent is not known. This sample holds tens of thousands of clones; 80% to 90% were observed only once. The ten largest make up approximately 1.2% of the sample. The sample taken for sequencing was PBMCs. The receptors shown here come from a young woman in good health and CMV-seronegative.

The genes are TRBV10-3 and TRBJ1-4; tentative D call: TRBD1 (6 bases). Trimming shortened V by 0 bases and J by 4 bases, and 9 bases separated the two germline ends. The CDR3 has 15 residues. CDR1 ENHRY and CDR2 SYGVKD come from the germline V gene. The CDR3 is CAISESSGDNEKLFF. The DNA for the CDR3 is TGTGCCATCAGTGAGTCCTCAGGGGATAATGAAAAACTGTTTTTT.

This clone came up once. V is TRBV5-5 and J is TRBJ2-1; 13 positions match TRBD2. This CDR3 has 15 amino acids. V lost 4 bases and J lost 3; bases outside the gene matches: 1. Looked up from germline, CDR1 is SGHKS and CDR2 is YYEKEE (reference sequence). For the CDR3, the DNA is TGTGCCAGCAGCCGACTAGCGGGGGGCTACAATGAGCAGTTCTTC. Protein: CASSRLAGGYNEQFF.

The rearrangement uses TRBV30 and TRBJ2-3; D is possibly TRBD2 (5 bases). From germline, CDR1 is GTSNPN and CDR2 SVGIG (reference sequence). Trimming removed 0 bases at V and 7 bases at J, with 8 bases between. This CDR3 comprises 12 residues. CDR3 nucleotides: TGTGCCTGGAGTGTAGGGAGATATACGCAGTATTTT. Residues: CAWSVGRYTQYF.

The chain uses TRBV28 and TRBJ2-1; 12 bases fit TRBD2. Per germline, CDR1 MDHEN and CDR2 SYDVKM. Trimming cost V 6 bases and J 6 bases; bases outside gene matches: 12. CDR3 length: 17 amino acids. CDR3 nucleotide sequence: TGTGCCAGCAGGTCCTCCGGGCTAGCGGGAGGGGGCAATGAGCAGTTCTTC. Translating gives CASRSSGLAGGGNEQFF.

In nucleotides, the CDR3 is TGTGCCAGCAGCTCAACCGGCGGACTAGCGTTAAACATTCAGTACTTC. Amino acids: CASSSTGGLALNIQYF. The rearrangement uses TRBV7-2 and TRBJ2-4, with 9 bases matching TRBD2. The V segment lost 4 bases and the J segment 6 bases; nucleotides outside the gene matches: 10. Per germline, CDR1 SGHTA and CDR2 FQGNSA. CDR3 size: 16 residues.

The J gene is TRBJ2-5, the V gene TRBV10-1; D may be TRBD2 (5 bases). The CDR3 totals 15 residues. V was clipped by 0 bases and J by 5 bases, with 13 bases between them. Germline V gene sequence: CDR1 WNHNN, CDR2 SYGVQD (reference sequence). The CDR3 region has the DNA TGCGCCAGCAGTGAGTCGAGGGTGGGTCGGGAGACCCAGTACTTC. Protein sequence: CASSESRVGRETQYF.

V is TRBV6-4 and J is TRBJ2-1; 7 positions match TRBD1. V gave up 2 bases and J gave up 2 bases; unmatched junction bases: 3. The CDR3 totals 15 residues. The germline V gene encodes CDR1 MRHNA and CDR2 SNTAGT. The CDR3 DNA sequence: TGTGCCAGCAGTGACATGGGACAGCCCTACAATGAGCAGTTCTTC. Its protein is CASSDMGQPYNEQFF.

This chain joins TRBV28 and TRBJ1-5; no clear D. The CDR3 runs 18 residues. Germline V CDR1 and CDR2: MDHEN, SYDVKM. V dropped 6 bases and J dropped 0 bases, with 21 bases sitting between them. As DNA, the CDR3 is TGTGCCAGCAGCTTCCTTCGAGGGCTACGAAATAGCAATCAGCCCCAGCATTTT. Translation gives CASSFLRGLRNSNQPQHF.

This chain joins TRBV19 and TRBJ2-2; 11 nucleotides agree with TRBD2. Germline CDR1 and CDR2: LNHDA and SQIVND (reference sequence). Trimming removed 4 bases from V and 3 bases from J; junction bases left unmatched: 1. The CDR3 has 15 residues. The DNA of the CDR3 is TGTGCCAGTAGTAGGGGACTAGCGGACACCGGGGAGCTGTTTTTT. It encodes CASSRGLADTGELFF.

The rearrangement links TRBV2 to TRBJ2-1; D is ambiguous. Germline V gene sequence: CDR1 SNHLY, CDR2 FYNNEI. V was pared by 2 bases and J by 5 bases, with 7 bases between. This CDR3 region has 13 residues. The CDR3 DNA sequence: TGTGCCAGCAGTGAAAACACAAACAATGAGCAGTTCTTC. Protein sequence: CASSENTNNEQFF.